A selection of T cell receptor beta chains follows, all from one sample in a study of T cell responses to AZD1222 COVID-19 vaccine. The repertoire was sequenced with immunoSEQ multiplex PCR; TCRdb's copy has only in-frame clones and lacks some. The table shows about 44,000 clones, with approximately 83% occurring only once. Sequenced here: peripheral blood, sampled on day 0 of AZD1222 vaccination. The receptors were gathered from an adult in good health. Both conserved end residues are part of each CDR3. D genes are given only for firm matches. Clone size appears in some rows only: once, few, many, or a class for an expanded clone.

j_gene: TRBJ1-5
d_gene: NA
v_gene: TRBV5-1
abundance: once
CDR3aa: CASSPTGSHQPQHF
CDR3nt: TGCGCCAGCAGCCCCACAGGGAGCCATCAGCCCCAGCATTTT

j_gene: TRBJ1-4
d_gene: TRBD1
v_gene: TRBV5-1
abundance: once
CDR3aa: CASNSGQGYPTNEKLFF
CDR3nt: TGCGCCAGCAACTCGGGACAGGGCTATCCAACTAATGAAAAACTGTTTTTT

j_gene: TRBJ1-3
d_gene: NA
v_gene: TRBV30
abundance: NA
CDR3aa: CAWNRNSGNTIYF
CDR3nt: TGTGCCTGGAACCGCAACTCTGGAAACACCATATATTTT

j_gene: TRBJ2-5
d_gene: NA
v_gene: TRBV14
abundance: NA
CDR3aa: CASSQVGTLETQYF
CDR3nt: TGTGCCAGCAGCCAAGTAGGGACATTGGAGACCCAGTACTTC

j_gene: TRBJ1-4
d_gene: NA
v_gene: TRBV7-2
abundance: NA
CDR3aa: CASSLGGVGGEKLFF
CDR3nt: TGTGCCAGCAGCTTAGGGGGGGTAGGTGGTGAAAAACTGTTTTTT

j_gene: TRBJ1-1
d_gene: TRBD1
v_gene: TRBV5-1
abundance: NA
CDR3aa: CASSFSGGMNTEAFF
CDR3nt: TGCGCCAGCAGCTTTTCAGGGGGGATGAACACTGAAGCTTTCTTT

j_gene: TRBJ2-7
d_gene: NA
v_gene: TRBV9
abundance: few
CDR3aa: CASSVGGLGYEQYF
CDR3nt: TGTGCCAGCAGCGTAGGGGGCCTCGGCTACGAGCAGTACTTC

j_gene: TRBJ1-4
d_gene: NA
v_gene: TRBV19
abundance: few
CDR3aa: CASSMGTGFFF
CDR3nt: TGTGCCAGTAGTATGGGAACAGGGTTCTTTTTT

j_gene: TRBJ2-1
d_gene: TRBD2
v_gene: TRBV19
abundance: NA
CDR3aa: CASTPGGGYNEQFF
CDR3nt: TGTGCCAGTACCCCCGGGGGGGGCTACAATGAGCAGTTCTTC

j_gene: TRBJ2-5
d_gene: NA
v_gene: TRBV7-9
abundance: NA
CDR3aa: CASSIGVIEGQETQYF
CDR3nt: TGTGCCAGCAGCATCGGGGTTATAGAGGGGCAAGAGACCCAGTACTTC

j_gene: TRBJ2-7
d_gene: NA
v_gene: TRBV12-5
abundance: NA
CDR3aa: CASGLVDAGEQYF
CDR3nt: TGTGCTAGTGGTTTGGTAGATGCAGGCGAGCAGTACTTC

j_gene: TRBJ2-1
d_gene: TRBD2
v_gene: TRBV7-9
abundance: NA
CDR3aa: CASSSSLGGVIEQFF
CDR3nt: TGTGCCAGCAGCTCCTCCTTGGGGGGGGTTATTGAGCAGTTCTTC

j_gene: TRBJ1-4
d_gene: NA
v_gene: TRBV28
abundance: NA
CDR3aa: CASHTRRVNEKLFF
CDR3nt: TGTGCCAGCCACACTCGACGGGTGAATGAAAAACTGTTTTTT

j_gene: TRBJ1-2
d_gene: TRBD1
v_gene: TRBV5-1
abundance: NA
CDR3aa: CASSLAPGQGDKWGYTF
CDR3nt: TGCGCCAGCAGCTTGGCTCCGGGACAGGGGGATAAATGGGGCTACACCTTC

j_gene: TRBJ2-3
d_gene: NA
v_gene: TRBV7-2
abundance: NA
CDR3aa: CASRDSAVNTQYF
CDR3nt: TGTGCCAGCAGGGACTCGGCTGTAAATACGCAGTATTTT

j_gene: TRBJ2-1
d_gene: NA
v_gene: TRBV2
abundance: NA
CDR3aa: CASTPPIGNNEQFF
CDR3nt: TGTGCCAGCACGCCCCCGATAGGGAACAATGAGCAGTTCTTC

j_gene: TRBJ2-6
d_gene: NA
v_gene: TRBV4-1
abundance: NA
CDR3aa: CASSQGKEVGGANVLTF
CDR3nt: TGCGCCAGCAGCCAAGGAAAGGAGGTAGGTGGGGCCAACGTCCTGACTTTC

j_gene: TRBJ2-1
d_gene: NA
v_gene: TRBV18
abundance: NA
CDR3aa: CASSPILDEQFF
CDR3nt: TGTGCCAGCTCACCTATACTAGATGAGCAGTTCTTC

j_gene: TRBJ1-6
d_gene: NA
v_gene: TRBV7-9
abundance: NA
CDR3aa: CASSAESSYNSPLHF
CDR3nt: TGTGCCAGCAGCGCGGAGAGCTCCTATAATTCACCCCTCCACTTT

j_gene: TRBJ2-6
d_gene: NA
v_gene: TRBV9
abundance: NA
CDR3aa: CASSAGPGANVLTF
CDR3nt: TGTGCCAGCAGCGCAGGGCCTGGGGCCAACGTCCTGACTTTC

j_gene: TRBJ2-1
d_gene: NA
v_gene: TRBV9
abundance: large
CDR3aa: CASSVEGIPNEQFF
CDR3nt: TGTGCCAGCAGCGTAGAGGGGATCCCCAATGAGCAGTTCTTC

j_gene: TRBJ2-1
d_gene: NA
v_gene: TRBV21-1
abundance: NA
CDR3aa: CASSKWAEQFF
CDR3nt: TGTGCCAGCAGCAAATGGGCTGAGCAGTTCTTC

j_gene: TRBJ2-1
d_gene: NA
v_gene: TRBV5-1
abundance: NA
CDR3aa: CASSLEAGTNYNEQFF
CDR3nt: TGCGCCAGCAGCTTGGAGGCGGGGACCAACTACAATGAGCAGTTCTTC

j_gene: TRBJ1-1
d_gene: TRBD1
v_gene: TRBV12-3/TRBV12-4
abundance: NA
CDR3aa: CASTQGQGKAFF
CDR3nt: TGTGCCAGCACCCAGGGACAGGGCAAAGCTTTCTTT

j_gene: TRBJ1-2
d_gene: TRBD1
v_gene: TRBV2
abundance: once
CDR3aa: CASSLDRQLSYGYTF
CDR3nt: TGTGCCAGCAGTTTGGACAGGCAACTAAGCTATGGCTACACCTTC

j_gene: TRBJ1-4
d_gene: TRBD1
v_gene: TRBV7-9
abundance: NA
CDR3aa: CASSQQGAAEKLFF
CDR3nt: TGTGCCAGCAGCCAACAGGGGGCAGCGGAAAAACTGTTTTTT

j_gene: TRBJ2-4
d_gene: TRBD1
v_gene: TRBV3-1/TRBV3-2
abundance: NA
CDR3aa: CASSQKGANIQYF
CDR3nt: TGTGCCAGCAGCCAAAAGGGGGCGAACATTCAGTACTTC

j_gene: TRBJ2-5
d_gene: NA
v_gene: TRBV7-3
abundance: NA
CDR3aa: CASSRSYQETQYF
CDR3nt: TGTGCCAGCAGCCGCAGTTACCAAGAGACCCAGTACTTC

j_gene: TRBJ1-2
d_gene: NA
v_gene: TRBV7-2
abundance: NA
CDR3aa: CASSLAAPVNYGYTF
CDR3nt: TGTGCCAGCAGCTTAGCGGCCCCAGTTAACTATGGCTACACCTTC

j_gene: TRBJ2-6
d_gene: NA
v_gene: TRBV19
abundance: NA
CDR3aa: CASSMDTGANVLTF
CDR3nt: TGTGCCAGTAGTATGGATACAGGGGCCAACGTCCTGACTTTC

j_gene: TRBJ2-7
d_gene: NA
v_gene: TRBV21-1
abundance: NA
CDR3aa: CASSKRVWIYEQYF
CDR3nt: TGTGCCAGCAGCAAAAGGGTCTGGATCTACGAGCAGTACTTC

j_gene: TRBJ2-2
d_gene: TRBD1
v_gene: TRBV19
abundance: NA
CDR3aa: CASSAGTGNTGELFF
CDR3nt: TGTGCCAGTAGTGCGGGGACAGGGAACACCGGGGAGCTGTTTTTT

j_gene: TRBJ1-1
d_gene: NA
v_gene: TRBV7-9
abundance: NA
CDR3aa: CASSLLTTTEAFF
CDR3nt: TGTGCCAGCAGCTTATTAACGACAACCGAAGCTTTCTTT

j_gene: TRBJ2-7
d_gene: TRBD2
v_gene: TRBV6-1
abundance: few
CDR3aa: CASSEHPPGLAGGQRGDEQYF
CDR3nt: TGTGCCAGCAGTGAACACCCCCCGGGACTAGCGGGAGGGCAGCGTGGCGACGAGCAGTACTTC

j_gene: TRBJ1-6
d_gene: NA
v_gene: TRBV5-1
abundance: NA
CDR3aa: CASSYHGSSYNSPLHF
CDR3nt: TGCGCCAGCAGCTACCACGGGAGCTCCTATAATTCACCCCTCCACTTT

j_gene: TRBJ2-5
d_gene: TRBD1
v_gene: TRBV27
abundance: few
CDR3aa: CASSPRTGGEETQYF
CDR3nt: TGTGCCAGCAGTCCACGGACAGGGGGCGAAGAGACCCAGTACTTC

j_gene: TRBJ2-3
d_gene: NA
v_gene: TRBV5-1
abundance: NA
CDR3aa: CASSFWPGTDTQYF
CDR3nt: TGCGCCAGCAGCTTCTGGCCCGGCACAGATACGCAGTATTTT

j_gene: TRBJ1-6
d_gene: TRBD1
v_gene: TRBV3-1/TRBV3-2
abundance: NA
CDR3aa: CASSLHDRGRNSPLHF
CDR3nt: TGTGCCAGCAGCCTTCACGACAGGGGCAGGAATTCACCCCTCCACTTT

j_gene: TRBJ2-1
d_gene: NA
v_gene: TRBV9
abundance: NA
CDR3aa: CASSPRGARSYNEQFF
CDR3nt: TGTGCCAGCAGCCCCCGAGGGGCTCGCTCCTACAATGAGCAGTTCTTC

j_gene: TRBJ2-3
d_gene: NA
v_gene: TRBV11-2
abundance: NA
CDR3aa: CASSLWAGARTDTQYF
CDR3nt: TGTGCCAGCAGCTTATGGGCGGGGGCCCGCACAGATACGCAGTATTTT

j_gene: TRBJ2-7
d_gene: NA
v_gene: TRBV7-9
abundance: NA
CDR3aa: CASSLDRSYEQYF
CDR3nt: TGTGCCAGCAGCTTAGACAGGTCCTACGAGCAGTACTTC

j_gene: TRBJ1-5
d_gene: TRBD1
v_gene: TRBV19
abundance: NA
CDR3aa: CASTDRGLQPQHF
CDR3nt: TGTGCCAGTACCGACAGGGGGCTACAGCCCCAGCATTTT

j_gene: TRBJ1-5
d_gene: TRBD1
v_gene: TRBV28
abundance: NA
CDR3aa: CATRGSNQPQHF
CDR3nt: TGTGCCACCAGGGGGAGCAATCAGCCCCAGCATTTT

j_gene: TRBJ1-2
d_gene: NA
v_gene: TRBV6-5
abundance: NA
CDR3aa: CASSQTENYGYTF
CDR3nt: TGTGCCAGCAGTCAAACAGAGAACTATGGCTACACCTTC

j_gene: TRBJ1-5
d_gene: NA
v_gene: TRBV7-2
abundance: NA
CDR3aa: CASSVGTLNQPQHF
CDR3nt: TGTGCCAGCAGCGTAGGGACACTCAATCAGCCCCAGCATTTT

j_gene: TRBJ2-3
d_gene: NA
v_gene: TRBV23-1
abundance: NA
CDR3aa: CASSQRVGDTQYF
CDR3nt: TGCGCCAGCAGTCAGAGGGTTGGGGATACGCAGTATTTT

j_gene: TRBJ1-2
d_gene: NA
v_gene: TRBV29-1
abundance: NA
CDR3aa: CSVEVSREGYGYTF
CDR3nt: TGCAGCGTTGAAGTGAGCAGGGAAGGCTATGGCTACACCTTC

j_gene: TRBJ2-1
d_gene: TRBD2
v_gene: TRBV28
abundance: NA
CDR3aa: CASSLVAGGIRGEQFF
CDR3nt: TGTGCCAGCAGTTTGGTAGCGGGGGGGATCAGAGGTGAGCAGTTCTTC

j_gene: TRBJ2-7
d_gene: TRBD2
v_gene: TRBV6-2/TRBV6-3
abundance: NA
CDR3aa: CASSYPTSGSYEQYF
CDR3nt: TGTGCCAGCAGTTATCCGACTAGCGGCTCCTACGAGCAGTACTTC

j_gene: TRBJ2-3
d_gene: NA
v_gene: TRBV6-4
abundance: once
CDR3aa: CASSDSSSGTQYF
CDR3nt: TGTGCCAGCAGTGACTCGAGCTCGGGTACGCAGTATTTT

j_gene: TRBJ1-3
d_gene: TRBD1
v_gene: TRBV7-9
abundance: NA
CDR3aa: CASSVDRGTGNTIYF
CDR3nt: TGTGCCAGCAGCGTGGACAGGGGGACTGGAAACACCATATATTTT

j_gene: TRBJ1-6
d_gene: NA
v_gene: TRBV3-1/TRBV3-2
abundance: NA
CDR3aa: CASSQVLQGNSPLHF
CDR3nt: TGTGCCAGCAGCCAAGTCTTACAGGGTAATTCACCCCTCCACTTT

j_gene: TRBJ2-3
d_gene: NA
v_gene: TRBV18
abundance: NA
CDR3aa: CANSKDTAGTDTQYF
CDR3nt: TGTGCCAACTCAAAAGATACGGCTGGCACAGATACGCAGTATTTT

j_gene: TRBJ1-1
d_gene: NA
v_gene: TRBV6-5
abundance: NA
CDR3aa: CASSGAAEAFF
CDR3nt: TGTGCCTCAAGCGGAGCGGCTGAAGCTTTCTTT

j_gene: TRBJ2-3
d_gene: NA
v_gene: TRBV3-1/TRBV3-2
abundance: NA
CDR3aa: CASSQDLGGGASTDTQYF
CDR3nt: TGTGCCAGCAGCCAAGATTTAGGTGGGGGGGCTAGCACAGATACGCAGTATTTT

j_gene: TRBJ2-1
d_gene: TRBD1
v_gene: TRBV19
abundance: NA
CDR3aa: CASSIRQGRWNEQFF
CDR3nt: TGTGCCAGTAGTATACGACAGGGGAGGTGGAATGAGCAGTTCTTC

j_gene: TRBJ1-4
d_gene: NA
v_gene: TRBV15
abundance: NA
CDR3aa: CATSRARGTTNEKLFF
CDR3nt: TGTGCCACCAGCAGAGCCCGGGGGACAACTAATGAAAAACTGTTTTTT

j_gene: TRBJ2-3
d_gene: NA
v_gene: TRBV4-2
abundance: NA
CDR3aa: CASSRTGSTDTQYF
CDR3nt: TGTGCCAGCAGCCGTACGGGCAGCACAGATACGCAGTATTTT

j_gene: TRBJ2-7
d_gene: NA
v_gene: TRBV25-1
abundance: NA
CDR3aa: CASSEGYEQYF
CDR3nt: TGTGCCAGCAGTGAAGGATACGAGCAGTACTTC

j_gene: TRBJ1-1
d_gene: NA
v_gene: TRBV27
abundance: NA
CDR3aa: CASSSVGAEAFF
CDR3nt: TGTGCCAGCAGTTCCGTCGGAGCTGAAGCTTTCTTT